The 22 T cell receptor beta chains given below trace back to one sample, sequenced in a study of CD8+ T cells in alopecia areata (dated by TCRdb to the late 2010s). To prepare the library, the immunoSEQ multiplex PCR assay was applied. For TCR sequencing, RNA was extracted from every sample and reverse transcribed into cDNA to serve as template. The table was pulled from immuneACCESS by TCRdb, which kept in-frame rearrangements only. Such tables lose some clones; where checked, under half of the loss comes from unresolved V genes, and the rest has no known cause. This sample holds about 270,000 clones in total, without any singletons. More than 0.95% of the sample comes from the top ten. Cells from pooled mouse cutaneous lymph nodes were stained for CD4, CD8alpha, NKG2D, NKG2ACE and other markers and then sorted on a BD Influx. Input material: CD4+ T cells sorted from a lymph node. Receptor source: a C3H/HeJ mouse with alopecia areata. With respect to MHC, this strain carries the haplotype H2-k.

There are a few counts of this clone. Genes and germline come from the mouse. CDR3 DNA (partial): TGTGCCTGGAGTGACACTTATAATTCGCCC. Translated: CAWSDTYNSP. The whole CDR3 sequence reads CAWSDTYNSPLYF. V is TRBV31 and J is TRBJ1-6; D is undetermined. The read falls 3 residues short of the CDR3 end, and the missing part is taken from the germline J gene. TRBJ1-6 is classed as an ORF, of uncertain function. The CDR3 is made up of 13 amino acids. With 2 bases removed from V and 4 bases from J, the gap between germline ends came to 6 bases. Germline V gives CDR1 GKSSPN, CDR2 SITVG.

As concerns this clone: Gene names refer to mouse genes. The CDR3 is cut off 4 residues early in the read; its end comes from the germline J gene. This rearrangement joins TRBV5 to TRBJ2-3; D unclear. The CDR3 consists of 14 residues. Germline assignment: CDR1 LGHNA and CDR2 YNLKQL (reference sequence). V lost 0 bases, J lost 2 bases, and 6 bases lay in between. The sequenced CDR3 bases are TGTGCCAGCAGCCAAGAACCTGATGCAGAA. Translating gives CASSQEPDAE. The whole CDR3 protein is CASSQEPDAETLYF.

This clone has just a few counts. Gene names refer to mouse genes. The read comes to an end 4 residues before the CDR3 does, leaving the germline J gene to fill in the end. The rearrangement joins TRBV13-1 to TRBJ2-1; a possible D gene is TRBD2 (5 bases). The V and J ends lost 4 bases and 2 bases respectively, with 10 bases between them. The CDR3 extends over 14 amino acids. Germline-derived CDR1 and CDR2 are NSHNY and SYGAGN. The CDR3 sequence is CASSPGGDYAEQFF. CDR3 DNA (partial): TGTGCCAGCAGTCCAGGTGGGGACTATGCT.

On this clone itself: Gene names are mouse gene names. The read halts 4 residues ahead of the CDR3 end, with the missing end drawn from the germline J gene. The V gene is TRBV31, the J gene TRBJ2-2, with TRBD2 matching 7 bases. The V and J ends lost 0 bases and 2 bases, in that order; junction bases with no gene match: 3. The germline V gene encodes CDR1 GKSSPN and CDR2 SITVG. There are 15 residues in the CDR3. This CDR3 reads CAWSLVLGNTGQLYF. The sequenced part of the CDR3 DNA is TGTGCCTGGAGTCTAGTACTGGGGAACACCGGG.

Turning to this clone: Being one base from a much bigger clone, this may be a read error. Mouse names are used for the genes. CDR3 DNA (partial): TGTGCCAGCAGTCGGGACTGGGGGAAT. Protein sequence: CASSRDWGN. The entire CDR3 is CASSRDWGNEQYF. The V call is TRBV13-3, the J call TRBJ2-7; 11 bases are shared with TRBD2. Coverage ceases 4 residues before the CDR3 finishes, and the germline J gene fills in the end. The CDR3 is 13 residues long. Germline CDR1 and CDR2: NNHDY and SYVADS.

There are a few counts of this clone. The germline and genes are mouse ones. Read data end 4 residues before the CDR3 end; the end is taken from the germline J gene. The V and J genes are TRBV13-3 and TRBJ2-7, with 10 bases identical to TRBD2. The trim removed 3 bases at V and 0 bases at J, leaving 3 bases unmatched. The CDR3 loop spans 15 amino acids. Germline-derived CDR1 and CDR2 are NNHDY and SYVADS. The sequenced CDR3 bases are TGTGCCAGCAGTGGAGGACTGGGGGACTCCTAT. It encodes CASSGGLGDSY. The full CDR3 protein reads CASSGGLGDSYEQYF.

This clone was detected a few times. Germline and genes: mouse. CDR3 DNA (partial): TGTGCCAGCGGTGATGGAGGGGGTTACTCC. Translated: CASGDGGGYS. The whole CDR3 region reads CASGDGGGYSDYTF. The V call is TRBV13-2, the J call TRBJ1-2, with a tentative D call TRBD1 (6 bases). The read terminates 4 residues ahead of where the CDR3 ends, so the germline J gene completes it. Trimming cost V 0 bases and J 3 bases, with 9 bases left between them. The CDR3 sequence is 14 residues long. Germline CDR1 reads NNHNN; CDR2 reads SYGAGS (reference sequence).

For this clone: Mouse germline and gene names are used. The read ends 4 residues before the CDR3 terminus; that terminus is restored from the germline J gene. The gene calls are TRBV19 and TRBJ2-3; 10 nucleotides align to TRBD2. CDR3 length: 15 amino acids. Unmatched junction bases numbered 3, after V lost 5 bases and J lost 0 bases. Germline-derived CDR1 and CDR2 are FNHDT and SITEND (reference sequence). CDR3 bases read: TGTGCCAGCAGGGGACTGGGGAGGAGTGCAGAA. Translation: CASRGLGRSAE. The full CDR3 protein reads CASRGLGRSAETLYF.

This clone showed up just a few times. The listed genes are named as in mouse. The covered CDR3 bases are TGTGCCAGCAGTGCCGGGACAGGGTCA. Protein: CASSAGTGS. The whole CDR3 is CASSAGTGSEVFF. This chain links TRBV13-3 with TRBJ1-1; 9 bases are shared with TRBD1. Read sequence stops 4 residues before the CDR3 end, and the germline J gene provides the missing end. In germline, CDR1 is NNHDY, CDR2 SYVADS. This CDR3 is 13 amino acids long.

This clone has just a few counts. Gene names denote mouse genes. Sequencing ends 4 residues short of the CDR3 end; the germline J gene provides the rest. V gene TRBV5 combines with J gene TRBJ2-2; D is ambiguous. From germline, CDR1 is LGHNA and CDR2 YNLKQL (reference sequence). The germline V and J ends were trimmed by 1 base and 1 base, with 4 bases remaining between them. The CDR3 sequence is 14 residues long. Partial CDR3 DNA: TGTGCCAGCAGCCAAGTCAGAAACACCGGG. Translated: CASSQVRNTG. The complete CDR3 sequence is CASSQVRNTGQLYF.

Concerning this clone: This may be a read error: a much more frequent sequence differs by one nucleotide. Gene labels here are mouse ones. Coverage ceases 4 residues before the CDR3 finishes, and the germline J gene fills in the end. This sequence joins TRBV19 and TRBJ2-4, with TRBD1 matching 10 bases. The CDR3 is made up of 13 amino acids. Germline values: CDR1 FNHDT, CDR2 SITEND (reference sequence). The CDR3 loop reads CASTPGQGNTLYF. The sequenced CDR3 bases are TGTGCCAGCACTCCGGGACAGGGGAAC.

About this clone itself: Gene names are the mouse ones. The DNA ends 4 residues before the CDR3 does, and the rest of the CDR3 is filled in from the germline J gene. The V and J genes are TRBV5 and TRBJ2-2; D is perhaps TRBD1 or TRBD2 (6 bases each). The CDR3 is 14 residues long. The V end was cut by 3 bases, the J end by 3 bases, with 8 bases between. Germline CDR1 is LGHNA and CDR2 is YNLKQL (reference sequence). The CDR3 loop reads CASSQGADTGQLYF. The DNA read from the CDR3 is TGTGCCAGCAGCCAGGGGGCGGACACCGGG.

This clone has just a few counts. The gene names here belong to mouse. The read ends 3 residues before the CDR3 terminus; that terminus is restored from the germline J gene. The chain carries TRBV13-3 and TRBJ1-6; TRBD1 is a possible D gene (6 bases). TRBJ1-6 belongs to the ORF category, with a function that is uncertain. Trimming took 0 bases from V and 8 from J, leaving 9 bases between them. Germline V gene sequence: CDR1 NNHDY, CDR2 SYVADS. There are 14 residues in the CDR3. The CDR3 spells CASSDGRGYSPLYF. The sequenced part of the CDR3 DNA is TGTGCCAGCAGTGATGGCAGGGGTTATTCGCCC.

About this clone: Germline and genes here are mouse. Partial CDR3 DNA: TGTGCCAGCAGTATCACTGGGCGCTAT. Translated: CASSITGRY. The entire CDR3 reads CASSITGRYEQYF. This chain links TRBV19 with TRBJ2-7; D might be TRBD2 (6 bases). With the read ending 4 residues before the CDR3 end, the germline J gene is used to fill in that end. Between the trimmed V and J ends, which lost 2 bases and 3 bases, there was a span of 9 bases. Germline-derived CDR1 and CDR2 are FNHDT and SITEND (reference sequence). The CDR3 is made up of 13 amino acids.

This clone was detected a few times. Gene names and germline match the mouse. The CDR3 goes on 4 residues after the read ends, and that part is filled in from the germline J gene. J is TRBJ1-1 and V is TRBV14, with 8 nucleotides matching TRBD1. CDR3 length: 16 residues. Germline V CDR1 and CDR2: SGHDT, FRDEAV. V lost 5 bases and J lost 0; bases outside the gene matches: 9. The sequenced part of the CDR3 DNA is TGTGCCAGCAGCCTCGGACAGGGAATTTCAAACACA. Its protein is CASSLGQGISNT. The entire CDR3 is CASSLGQGISNTEVFF. Full variable domain (missing parts from reference TRBV14 and TRBJ1-1): EAGVTQSPRYAVLQEGQAVSFWCDPISGHDTLYWYQQPRDQGPQLLVYFRDEAVIDNSQLPSDRFSAVRPKGTNSTLKIQSAKQGDTATYLCASSLGQGISNTEVFFGKGTRLTVV.

This clone was seen a handful of times. Gene names and germline refer to mouse. The read finishes 4 residues shy of the CDR3 end, and the germline J gene is used to complete it. The chain uses TRBV13-1 and TRBJ2-7; 7 bases fit TRBD1. The CDR3 contains 14 residues. V lost 3 bases, J lost 0 bases, and 3 bases stayed unmatched. Germline V gene data show CDR1 as NSHNY and CDR2 as SYGAGN. The DNA read from the CDR3 is TGTGCCAGCAGTGGCAGGGGGAGCTCCTAT. Protein product: CASSGRGSSY. The entire CDR3 reads CASSGRGSSYEQYF.

Of note for this clone: Mouse gene names apply. The CDR3 goes on 4 residues after the read ends, and that part is filled in from the germline J gene. The sample holds other DNA sequences that translate to the same CDR3. The genes are TRBV5 and TRBJ1-1; D is possibly TRBD1 (5 bases). V was clipped by 6 bases and J by 0 bases, with 11 bases between them. The germline gives CDR1 LGHNA, CDR2 YNLKQL (reference sequence). The CDR3 length is 14 residues. CDR3 bases read: TGTGCCAGCAGTCCGGACAATGCAAACACA. Translated, it gives CASSPDNANT. The full CDR3 protein reads CASSPDNANTEVFF.

This clone was recorded a few times. These gene names are mouse names. Sequencing ends 4 residues short of the CDR3 end; the germline J gene provides the rest. This CDR3 is also generated by other DNA sequences in the sample. The genes are TRBV13-1 and TRBJ2-5, with 9 bases that match TRBD2. The CDR3 runs to 14 residues. Germline assignment: CDR1 NSHNY and CDR2 SYGAGN. This CDR3 is CASSEDWGEDTQYF. The CDR3 bases that were read are TGTGCCAGCAGTGAGGACTGGGGAGAAGAC.

In its sample, this clone was seen a few times. These gene names are mouse names. The DNA ends 4 residues before the CDR3 does, and the rest of the CDR3 is filled in from the germline J gene. This chain links TRBV13-1 with TRBJ2-1; 8 bases align to TRBD2. Trimming took 2 bases from V and 3 from J; bases not matched to a gene: 4. This CDR3 has 15 residues. Germline V gene data show CDR1 as NSHNY and CDR2 as SYGAGN. CDR3 residues: CASSEGGGAYAEQFF. CDR3 DNA, as far as it was read: TGTGCCAGCAGTGAAGGGGGGGGCGCCTATGCT.

As regards this clone: Germline and genes here are mouse. The DNA ends 4 residues before the CDR3 does, and the rest of the CDR3 is filled in from the germline J gene. This chain uses TRBV13-1 with TRBJ1-1; D not certain. Looked up from germline, CDR1 is NSHNY and CDR2 is SYGAGN. Trimming left V 0 bases short and J 1 base short, with 7 bases between. CDR3 length: 14 amino acids. The CDR3 region is CASSDVAGNTEVFF. CDR3 bases read: TGTGCCAGCAGTGATGTAGCAGGAAACACA.

As to this clone: Gene names follow the mouse nomenclature. Incomplete CDR3 DNA: TGTGCCAGCAGCCAACCAGGGGTTCGCACA. Its protein product is CASSQPGVRT. The whole CDR3 sequence is CASSQPGVRTEVFF. This chain connects TRBV5 to TRBJ1-1, with D maybe TRBD1 (6 bases). Read coverage stops 4 residues before the CDR3 terminus; the germline J gene supplies the remainder. Germline V CDR1 and CDR2: LGHNA, YNLKQL (reference sequence). V lost 2 bases to trimming and J lost 4 bases, with 11 bases between them. The length of the CDR3 is 14 residues.

This clone was counted a few times. Gene names denote mouse genes. The read gets to within 4 residues of the CDR3 end, and the germline J gene fills in the rest. Other DNA sequences in the sample encode the same CDR3. The genes are TRBV31 and TRBJ2-5; 10 nucleotides align to TRBD2. The CDR3 is 14 residues long. Germline CDR1 reads GKSSPN; CDR2 reads SITVG. Unmatched junction bases numbered 2, after V lost 2 bases and J lost 3 bases. The DNA read from the CDR3 is TGTGCCTGGAGTTCGGGACTGGGGCAAGAC. Translated, it gives CAWSSGLGQD. The entire CDR3 sequence reads CAWSSGLGQDTQYF.